This entry is about one T cell receptor beta chain. Its cognate antigen is unknown. These data are taken from a study of T cell repertoires in cytomegalovirus infection. Turning to the study itself: The public TCR beta signatures pointed to both CMV infection and matching HLA type.

TCRdb analysed the reads with MiXCR anew, one entry per CDR3 protein. The sample carries roughly 310,000 distinct CDR3 sequences, roughly a sixth recorded once. V was clipped by 5 bases and J by 1 base, with 14 bases between them. From germline, CDR1 is SEHNR and CDR2 FQNEAQ (reference sequence). The CDR3 length is 15 residues. Whole-study results and caveats: Pooled public TCR beta family frequency picked out CMV carriers with the relevant HLA. HLA-C-restricted, CMV-specific TCR beta clonotypes were dominant ex vivo.

The specimen sequenced was PBMCs. The chain carries TRBV7-9 and TRBJ1-1; D is undetermined. The clonotype comes from a human donor in good health (CMV status not recorded). Some clones in this sample may be carry-over from other donors' samples. DNA of the CDR3: TGTGCCAGCAGCCGAAGGGAAAGGTCGAACACTGAAGCTTTCTTT. Translation gives CASSRRERSNTEAFF.